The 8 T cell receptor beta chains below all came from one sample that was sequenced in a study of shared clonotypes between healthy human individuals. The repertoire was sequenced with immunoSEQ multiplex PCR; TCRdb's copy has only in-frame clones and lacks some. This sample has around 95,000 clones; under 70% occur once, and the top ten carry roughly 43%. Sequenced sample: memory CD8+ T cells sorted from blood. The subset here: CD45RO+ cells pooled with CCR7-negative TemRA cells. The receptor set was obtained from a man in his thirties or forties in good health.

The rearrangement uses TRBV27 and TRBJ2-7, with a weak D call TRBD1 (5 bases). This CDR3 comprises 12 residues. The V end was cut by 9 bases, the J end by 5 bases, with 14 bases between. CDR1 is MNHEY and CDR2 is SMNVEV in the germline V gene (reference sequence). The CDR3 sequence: CASSKGSNEQYF. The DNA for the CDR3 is TGTGCCAGTTCAAAGGGGTCCAACGAGCAGTACTTC.

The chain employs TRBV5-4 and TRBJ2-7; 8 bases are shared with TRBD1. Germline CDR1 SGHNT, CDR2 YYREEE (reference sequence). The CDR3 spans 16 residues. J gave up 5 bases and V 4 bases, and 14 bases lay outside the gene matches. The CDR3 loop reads CASSRTPTTGENEQYF. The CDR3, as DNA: TGTGCCAGCAGCCGAACCCCAACGACAGGGGAAAACGAGCAGTACTTC.

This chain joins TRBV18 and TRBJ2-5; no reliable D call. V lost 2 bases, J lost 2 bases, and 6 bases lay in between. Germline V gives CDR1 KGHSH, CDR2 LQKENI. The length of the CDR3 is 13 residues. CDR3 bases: TGTGCCAGCTCACCAGAGTGGCAAGAGACCCAGTACTTC. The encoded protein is CASSPEWQETQYF.

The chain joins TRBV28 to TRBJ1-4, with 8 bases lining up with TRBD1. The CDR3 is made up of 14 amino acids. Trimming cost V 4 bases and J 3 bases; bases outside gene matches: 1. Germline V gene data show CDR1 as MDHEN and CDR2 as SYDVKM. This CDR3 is CASSSTGANEKLFF. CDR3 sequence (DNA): TGTGCCAGCAGTTCGACAGGGGCTAATGAAAAACTGTTTTTT.

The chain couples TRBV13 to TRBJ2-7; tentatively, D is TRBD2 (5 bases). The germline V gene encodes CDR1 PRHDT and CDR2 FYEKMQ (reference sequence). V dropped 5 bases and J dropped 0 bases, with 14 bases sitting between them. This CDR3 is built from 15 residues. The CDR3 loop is CASSARKSGSYEQYF. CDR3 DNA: TGTGCCAGCAGCGCCCGTAAGAGCGGCTCCTACGAGCAGTACTTC.

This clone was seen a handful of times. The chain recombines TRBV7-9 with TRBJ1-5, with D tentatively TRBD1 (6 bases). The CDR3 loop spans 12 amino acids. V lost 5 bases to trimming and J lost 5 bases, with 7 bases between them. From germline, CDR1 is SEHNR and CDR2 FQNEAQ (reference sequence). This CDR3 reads CASSDRYQPQHF. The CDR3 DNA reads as TGTGCCAGCAGCGACAGGTATCAGCCCCAGCATTTT.

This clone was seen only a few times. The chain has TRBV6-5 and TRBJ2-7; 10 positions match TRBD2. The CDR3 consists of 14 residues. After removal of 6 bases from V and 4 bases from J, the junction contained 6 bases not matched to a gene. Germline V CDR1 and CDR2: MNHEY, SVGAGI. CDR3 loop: CASSRGLAIYEQYF. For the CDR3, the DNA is TGTGCCAGCAGCCGGGGACTAGCGATATACGAGCAGTACTTC.

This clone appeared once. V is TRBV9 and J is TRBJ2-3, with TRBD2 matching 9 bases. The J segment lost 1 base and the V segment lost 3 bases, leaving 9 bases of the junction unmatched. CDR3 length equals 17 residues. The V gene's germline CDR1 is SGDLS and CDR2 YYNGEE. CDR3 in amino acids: CASSGGAGGPGTDTQYF. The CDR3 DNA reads TGTGCCAGCAGCGGAGGAGCGGGAGGCCCGGGCACAGATACGCAGTATTTT.